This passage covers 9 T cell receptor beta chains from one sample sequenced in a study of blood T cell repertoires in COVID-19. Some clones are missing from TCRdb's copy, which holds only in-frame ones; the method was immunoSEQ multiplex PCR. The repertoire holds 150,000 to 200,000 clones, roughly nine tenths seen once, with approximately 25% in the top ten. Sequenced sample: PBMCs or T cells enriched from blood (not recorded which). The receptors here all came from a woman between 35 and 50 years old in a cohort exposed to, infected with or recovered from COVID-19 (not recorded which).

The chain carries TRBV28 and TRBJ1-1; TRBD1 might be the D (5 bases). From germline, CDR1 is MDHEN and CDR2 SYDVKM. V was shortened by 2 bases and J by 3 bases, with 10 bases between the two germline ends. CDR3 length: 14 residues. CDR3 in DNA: TGTGCCAGCAGTTTAAGCGGGGGTTACACTGAAGCTTTCTTT. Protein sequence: CASSLSGGYTEAFF.

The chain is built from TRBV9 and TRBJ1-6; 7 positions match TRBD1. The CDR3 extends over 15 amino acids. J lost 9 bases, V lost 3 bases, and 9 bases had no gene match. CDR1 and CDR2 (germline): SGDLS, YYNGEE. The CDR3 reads CASSDETGLGSPLHF. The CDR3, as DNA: TGTGCCAGCAGCGATGAGACAGGGTTGGGTTCACCCCTCCACTTT.

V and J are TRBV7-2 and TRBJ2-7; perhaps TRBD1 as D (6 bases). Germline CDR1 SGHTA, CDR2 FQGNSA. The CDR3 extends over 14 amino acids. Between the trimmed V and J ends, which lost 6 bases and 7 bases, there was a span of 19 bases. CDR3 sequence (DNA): TGTGCCAGCAGACGAACAGGGAACCAACGGGAGCAGTACTTC. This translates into CASRRTGNQREQYF.

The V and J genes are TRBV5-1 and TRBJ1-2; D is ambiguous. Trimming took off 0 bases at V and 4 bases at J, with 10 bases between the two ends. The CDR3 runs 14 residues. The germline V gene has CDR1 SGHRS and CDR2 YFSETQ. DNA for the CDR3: TGCGCCAGCAGCTTGGATTCCCGCAGCTATGGCTACACCTTC. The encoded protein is CASSLDSRSYGYTF.

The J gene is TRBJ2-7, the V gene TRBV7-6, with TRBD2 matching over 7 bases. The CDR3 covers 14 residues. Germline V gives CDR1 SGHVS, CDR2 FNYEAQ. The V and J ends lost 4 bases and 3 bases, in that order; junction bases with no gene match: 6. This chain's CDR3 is CASSSGLRDYEQYF. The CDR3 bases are TGTGCCAGCAGCTCGGGACTACGGGACTACGAGCAGTACTTC.

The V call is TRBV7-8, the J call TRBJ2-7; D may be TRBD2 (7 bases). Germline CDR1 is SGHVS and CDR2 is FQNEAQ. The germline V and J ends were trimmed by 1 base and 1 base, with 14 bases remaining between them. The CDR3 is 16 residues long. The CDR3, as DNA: TGTGCCAGCAGCTTAGAGGGGGGGGAACGTTCCTACGAGCAGTACTTC. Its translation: CASSLEGGERSYEQYF. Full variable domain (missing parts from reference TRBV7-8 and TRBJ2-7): GAGVSQSPRYKVAKRGQDVALRCDPISGHVSLFWYQQALGQGPEFLTYFQNEAQLDKSGLPSDRFFAERPEGSVSTLKIQRTQQEDSAVYLCASSLEGGERSYEQYFGPGTRLTVT.

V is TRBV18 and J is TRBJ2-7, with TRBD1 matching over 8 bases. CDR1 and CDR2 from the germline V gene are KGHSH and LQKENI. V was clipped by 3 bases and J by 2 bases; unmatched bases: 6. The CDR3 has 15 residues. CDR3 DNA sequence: TGTGCCAGCTCACCCCAGGACAGGGACCCCTACGAGCAGTACTTC. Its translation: CASSPQDRDPYEQYF. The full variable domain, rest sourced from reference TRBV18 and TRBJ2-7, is NAGVMQNPRHLVRRRGQEARLRCSPMKGHSHVYWYRQLPEEGLKFMVYLQKENIIDESGMPKERFSAEFPKEGPSILRIQQVVRGDSAAYFCASSPQDRDPYEQYFGPGTRLTVT.

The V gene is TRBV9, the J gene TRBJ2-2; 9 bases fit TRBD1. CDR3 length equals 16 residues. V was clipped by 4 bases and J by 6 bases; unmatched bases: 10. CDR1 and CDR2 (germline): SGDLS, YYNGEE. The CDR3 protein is CASSSPGTGSSGELFF. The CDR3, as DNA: TGTGCCAGCAGCTCCCCCGGGACAGGGAGTTCCGGGGAGCTGTTTTTT.

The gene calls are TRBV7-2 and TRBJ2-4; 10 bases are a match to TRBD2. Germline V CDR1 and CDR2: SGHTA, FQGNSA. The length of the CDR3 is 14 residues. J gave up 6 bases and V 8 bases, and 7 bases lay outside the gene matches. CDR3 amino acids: CASEREGPGNIQYF. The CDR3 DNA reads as TGTGCCAGCGAGCGGGAGGGCCCGGGAAACATTCAGTACTTC.